This T cell receptor (beta chain) was observed in a study of cytomegalovirus exposure and HLA in healthy donors (TCRdb year 2017). Background for the entire study: In an earlier analysis of roughly 500 of the donors, less than 350 Gb of sequence data and some 100 million unique TCR beta sequences from roughly 200 million T cells were reported. About 330 gigabases of sequencing data and around 90 million unique TCR sequences made up an early release that covered over 550 HLA-typed donors. Of the 300 to 500 genotyped donors, less than 90% were placed in the genetic ancestry cluster associated with self-reported Caucasian donors. The study aimed to test whether cataloging public T cell receptors could reveal signatures of past pathogen exposure. The T cell repertoires of several hundred subjects were profiled by immunosequencing and related to cytomegalovirus serostatus. Along with the roughly 610-subject first cohort, a separate validation cohort of more than 90 different subjects was used. The study combined high-throughput TCR immunosequencing, statistical association of individual TCRs with disease status, and machine learning to predict cytomegalovirus infection status. In a later analysis, previously published TCR beta repertoires from 670 or so donors were re-analyzed and high-resolution HLA genotyping was added so that TCR occurrence patterns could be studied. Rather than drawing on any new phenotypic data, the later analysis identified candidate immune exposures from TCR beta sequences and the way those sequences occurred across donors. An earlier analysis of about 600 of the donors used high-throughput TCR beta sequencing to judge whether each TCR beta V gene segment behaved as functional or pseudogenic. Donor age, sex, ethnicity and CMV serostatus were collected together with the repertoire data. Genome-wide SNP genotypes for about 65% of the roughly 670 donors were used in a later genetic analysis, which treated that subset as a discovery cohort. Every repertoire in the discovery cohort had been generated on one and the same sequencing platform. HLA typing covered class I and class II loci at four-digit resolution. The number of donors typed differed by locus, with roughly 629-640 for A, B, C, DRB1 and DQB1, 522 for DQA1, 600 to 610 for DPA1, and 472 for DPB1. Because of strong linkage in the cohort, a handful of DR-DQ haplotypes were treated as single units for association and clustering. Among some 410 genotyped donors of the cohort, an average of about 240,000 unique TCR beta nucleotide sequences was sequenced per donor, of which 15% to 20% were non-productive. General conclusions and limits of the study: In a later analysis, HLA-associated TCR beta chains were found to be more clonally expanded and to have lower generation probabilities than equally common non-associated chains. Three of the identified cytomegalovirus-associated TCR beta chains were confirmed in vitro to be specific for cytomegalovirus antigens. Sequencing depth was assumed to be roughly uniform across donors in the presence/absence analyses, though that assumption may not hold. Because the 87-base-pair reads could not distinguish some IMGT-functional V segments, including TRBV6-2 and TRBV6-3, those segments were excluded. Across donors, most TCR sequences were observed very rarely, whereas some public TCRs were present in many individuals. HLA typing was unavailable for some donors at each locus, so association tests used only the typed subset. In a later analysis, around 17,000 TCR beta sequences were associated with specific HLA alleles at a false discovery rate of 0.05. V-gene and J-gene trimming of TCR beta chains was associated with a missense DCLRE1C variant in a later genetic analysis, and the association was replicated in an independent cohort. Approximately 18 rarely observed V segments, including chromosome 9 orphons, were excluded from the earlier analysis of approximately 600 of the donors because counts were too low. A cluster of highly shared sequence variants was judged likely to represent a technical artifact of the sequencing pipeline. Most CMV-associated TCR beta chains appeared to be HLA-restricted in a later analysis, and the HLA associations seemed to be driven largely by CMV exposure. A total of fewer than 200 TCR beta chains were listed by the study as associated with cytomegalovirus. In an earlier analysis of 587 of the donors, most TCR beta V segments appeared in productive rearrangements about 90% or about 30% of the time, broadly matching IMGT annotations. A later analysis found that TCR association rates varied across HLA loci, with DRB1 alleles showing the most associated TCRs and HLA-C alleles the fewest. Correlated functional status among segregating V segments might be attributable to linkage disequilibrium, but an unknown experimental factor could not be ruled out. Several of the top co-occurrence clusters appeared to be linked to parvovirus B19, influenza, CMV and Epstein-Barr virus, according to a later analysis. Only TCR beta chains were sequenced in this cohort, and the absence of alpha or paired-chain data limited detectable features. A further reported finding was that TCR beta sequences accurately predicted the HLA-A and HLA-B alleles for most subjects in the first cohort. It was suggested by the authors that the approach could potentially be generalized to other disease states and immunological phenotypes. In a later genetic analysis, fewer N-insertions in productive TCRs were reported among donors in an Asian-associated ancestry cluster than the roughly 700-donor mean. When HLA alleles, especially DR and DQ, strongly co-occurred, attributing TCR associations to individual alleles was difficult. In both the original and validation cohorts, the classifier was reported to diagnose cytomegalovirus status with high specificity and sensitivity. CMV serostatus was the only immune exposure information available for the cohort.

The cohort comprised some 700 healthy bone marrow donors. At the time of sampling, every cohort member was nominally healthy, though immune exposures that went unrecorded were likely present. The donor tested CMV seronegative and was one of the 352 seronegative cohort members. A peripheral blood sample was collected from each donor, and TCR beta sequencing was performed on peripheral blood mononuclear cells. Genomic DNA was extracted from the blood cell samples with the Qiagen DNeasy Blood Extraction Kit. The CDR3 numbers 12 residues from cysteine through phenylalanine. This entry keeps only the CDR3 DNA: 36 bases, framed from base 1. The germline V gene gives CDR1 as MDHEN and CDR2 as SYDVKM. The trim is 5 bases for V and 1 base for J, with a gap of 5 bases between the germline ends. With regard to this clone: Its antigen specificity is not known. There are no base qualities to consult, and no much larger clone falls within one base.

The receptor library was made with the immunoSEQ multiplex PCR assay. For the multiplex PCR, a mixture combining 60 forward primers for TCR Vbeta segments and 13 reverse primers for TCR Jbeta segments was used. A multiplex PCR assay on genomic DNA amplified the CDR3 region of rearranged TCR beta genes. The amplified TCR beta libraries were sequenced on the Illumina HiSeq System as 87-base-pair reads. As for the authors' bioinformatics: A later analysis tallied 75 million to 95 million unique TCR beta chains across the 666 repertoires, and around 12 million of those chains were shared by two or more donors. Raw reads were error-corrected and collapsed into unique sequences with a nearest-neighbor algorithm that merged closely related sequences to remove PCR and sequencing errors. CDR3 sequences were aligned to IMGT reference sequences to assign V, D and J gene segments. For a sequence to be retained, a match of at least six nucleotides was required to both a V gene segment and a J gene segment. Rearrangements were classified as productive when the CDR3 lacked stop codons and remained in frame with V and J, and all other rearrangements were classified as non-productive. Following IMGT convention, CDR3 was defined as the stretch from the second conserved V-encoded cysteine to the conserved J-encoded phenylalanine. Sequences without an unambiguous match to a single V gene segment were excluded from the earlier analysis of 450 to 650 of the donors. In an earlier analysis of several hundred of the donors, V segments were called functional above 56.7% productive rearrangements and were called segregating when the between-donor standard deviation exceeded 5%. A statistical classification framework was built for diagnosing cytomegalovirus status from the catalog of TCR beta chain sequences. In a later analysis, V and J genes were assigned by comparing TCR nucleotide sequences against IMGT/GENE-DB human TR gene sequences. Using the TCRdist pipeline, a later analysis assigned CDR3 sequences along with most-parsimonious VDJ recombination scenarios. In a later analysis, each TCR beta chain was defined by its CDR3 amino acid sequence together with its V-gene family, and reads lacking a unique V-gene family were excluded. A later analysis removed several hundred highly shared, low-generation-probability nucleotide sequences to deal with suspected cross-contamination and a sequencing artifact. For each public chain, a later analysis derived a clonal expansion index from normalized ranks of inferred template counts within each repertoire. In a later analysis, generation probabilities were computed with a VDJ recombination model fitted to out-of-frame rearrangements, and the resulting probabilities were checked against IGoR. In a later analysis, hypergeometric tests were used to score TCR-TCR, TCR-HLA and TCR-CMV co-occurrence, with a repertoire-size bias correction applied to TCR pairs. To estimate false discovery rates, a later analysis permuted the HLA or CMV assignments 20 times. In a later analysis, co-occurring TCRs were grouped using DBSCAN, with TCRdist sequence similarity added in when clustering inside HLA-allele-positive subsets. Repertoires with fewer than 30,000 or more than 120,000 public chains, plus five repertoires with anomalous nucleotide sharing, were excluded from co-occurrence clustering. TCRdb carries this immuneACCESS record with in-frame sequences only. Its versions omit some clonotypes, under half of them owing to an unresolved V gene in the studies checked, with the rest unexplained. V, J and clone size are taken as reported in that table, and D and trimming were inferred from the DNA itself. For this sample there are some 180,000 clones; under 85% appear just once. The top ten clones comprise about 3% of the sample.

The sample was PBMCs. The chain employs TRBV28 and TRBJ2-5, with the D gene too uncertain to name. The clonotype originates from a male donor in good health and CMV-seronegative. The DNA sequence is TGTGCCAGCAGTAACTCCCAAGAGACCCAGTACTTC. It translates as CASSNSQETQYF.